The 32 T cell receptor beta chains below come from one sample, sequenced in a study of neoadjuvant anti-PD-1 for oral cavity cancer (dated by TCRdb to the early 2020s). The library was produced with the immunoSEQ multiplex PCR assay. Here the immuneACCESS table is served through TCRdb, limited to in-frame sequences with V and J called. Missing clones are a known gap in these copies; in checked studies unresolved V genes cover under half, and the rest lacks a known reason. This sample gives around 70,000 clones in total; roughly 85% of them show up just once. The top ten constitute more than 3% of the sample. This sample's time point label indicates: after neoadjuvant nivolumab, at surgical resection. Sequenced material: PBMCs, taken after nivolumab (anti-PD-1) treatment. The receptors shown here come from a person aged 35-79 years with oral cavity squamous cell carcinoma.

CDR3 sequence reads: CAMGGGGNTEAFF. In nucleotides, the CDR3 is TGTGCCATGGGGGGTGGAGGGAACACTGAAGCTTTCTTT. The gene calls are TRBV10-3 and TRBJ1-1; tentative D call: TRBD1 (5 bases). In germline, CDR1 is ENHRY, CDR2 SYGVKD. The CDR3 spans 13 residues. V was clipped by 9 bases and J by 1 base, with 12 bases between them.

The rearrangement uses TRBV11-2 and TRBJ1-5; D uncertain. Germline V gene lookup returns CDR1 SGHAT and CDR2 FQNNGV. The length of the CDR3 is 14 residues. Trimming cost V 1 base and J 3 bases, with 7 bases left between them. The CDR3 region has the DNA TGTGCCAGCAGCTTAGGGGTGTCCAATCAGCCCCAGCATTTT. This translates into CASSLGVSNQPQHF.

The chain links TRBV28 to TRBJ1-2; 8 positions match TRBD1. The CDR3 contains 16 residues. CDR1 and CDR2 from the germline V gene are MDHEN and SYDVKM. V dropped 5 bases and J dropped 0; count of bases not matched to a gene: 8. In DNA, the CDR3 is TGTGCCAGCAGTGGTGCAGGGGGCTCCACTAACTATGGCTACACCTTC. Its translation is CASSGAGGSTNYGYTF.

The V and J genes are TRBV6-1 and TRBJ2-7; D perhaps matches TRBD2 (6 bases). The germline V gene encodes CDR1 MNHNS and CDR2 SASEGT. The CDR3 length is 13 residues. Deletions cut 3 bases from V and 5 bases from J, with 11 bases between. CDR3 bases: TGTGCCAGCAGTGAGCGGGAAGTCGACGAGCAGTACTTC. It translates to CASSEREVDEQYF.

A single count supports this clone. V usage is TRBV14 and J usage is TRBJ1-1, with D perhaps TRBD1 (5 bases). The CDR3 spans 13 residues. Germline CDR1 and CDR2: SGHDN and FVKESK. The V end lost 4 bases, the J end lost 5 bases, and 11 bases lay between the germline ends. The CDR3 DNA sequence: TGTGCCAGCAGCCCCCAGGACAAAACTGAAGCTTTCTTT. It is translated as CASSPQDKTEAFF.

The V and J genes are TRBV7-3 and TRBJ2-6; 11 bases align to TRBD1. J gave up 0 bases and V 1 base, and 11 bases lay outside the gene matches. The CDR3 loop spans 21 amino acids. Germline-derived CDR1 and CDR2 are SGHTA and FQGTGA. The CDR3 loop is CASSLKGPGTGGGSGANVLTF. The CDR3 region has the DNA TGTGCCAGCAGCTTAAAAGGCCCCGGGACAGGGGGGGGCTCTGGGGCCAACGTCCTGACTTTC.

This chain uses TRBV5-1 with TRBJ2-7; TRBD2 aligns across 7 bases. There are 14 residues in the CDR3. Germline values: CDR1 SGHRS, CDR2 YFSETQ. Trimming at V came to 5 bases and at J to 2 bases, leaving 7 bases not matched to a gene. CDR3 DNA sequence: TGCGCCAGCAGTCTGAGCGGGATACCCTACGAGCAGTACTTC. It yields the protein CASSLSGIPYEQYF.

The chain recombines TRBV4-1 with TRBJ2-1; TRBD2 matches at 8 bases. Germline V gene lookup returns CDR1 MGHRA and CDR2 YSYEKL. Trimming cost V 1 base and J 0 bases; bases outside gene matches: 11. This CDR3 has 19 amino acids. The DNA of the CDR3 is TGCGCCAGCAGCCAAGTAAGCGGGAGCACCCCAAGCTCCTACAATGAGCAGTTCTTC. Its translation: CASSQVSGSTPSSYNEQFF.

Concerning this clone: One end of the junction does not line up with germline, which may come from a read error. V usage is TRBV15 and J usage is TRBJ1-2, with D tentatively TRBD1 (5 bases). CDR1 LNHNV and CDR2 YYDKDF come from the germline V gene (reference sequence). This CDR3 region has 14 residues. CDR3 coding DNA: TGTGCCACCAGCGGATCGGGGGTCGACTATGGTTACACCTTC. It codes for CATSGSGVDYGYTF.

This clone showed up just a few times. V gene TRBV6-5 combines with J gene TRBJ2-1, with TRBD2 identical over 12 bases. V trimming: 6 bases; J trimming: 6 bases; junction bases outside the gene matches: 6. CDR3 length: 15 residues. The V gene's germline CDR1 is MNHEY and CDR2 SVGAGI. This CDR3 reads CASSPTSGSGNEQFF. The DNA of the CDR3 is TGTGCCAGCAGCCCGACTAGCGGGAGTGGCAATGAGCAGTTCTTC.

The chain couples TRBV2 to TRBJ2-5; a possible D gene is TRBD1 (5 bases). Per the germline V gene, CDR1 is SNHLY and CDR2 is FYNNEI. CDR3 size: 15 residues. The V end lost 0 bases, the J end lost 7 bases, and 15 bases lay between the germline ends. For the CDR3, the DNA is TGTGCCAGCAGTGAAGCGCTTCTAGGGGAAGGGACCCAGTACTTC. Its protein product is CASSEALLGEGTQYF. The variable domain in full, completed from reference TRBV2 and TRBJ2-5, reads EPEVTQTPSHQVTQMGQEVILRCVPISNHLYFYWYRQILGQKVEFLVSFYNNEISEKSEIFDDQFSVERPDGSNFTLKIRSTKLEDSAMYFCASSEALLGEGTQYFGPGTRLLVL.

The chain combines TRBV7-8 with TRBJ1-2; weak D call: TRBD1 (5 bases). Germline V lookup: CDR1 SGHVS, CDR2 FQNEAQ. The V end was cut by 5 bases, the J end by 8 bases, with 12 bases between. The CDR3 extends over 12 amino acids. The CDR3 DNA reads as TGTGCCAGCAGCCTCTCGGGGGGGGGCTACACCTTC. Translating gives CASSLSGGGYTF.

This CDR3 reads CASSLSGTQETQYF. The CDR3 DNA reads as TGTGCCAGCAGCTTATCGGGGACTCAAGAGACCCAGTACTTC. V is TRBV7-8 and J is TRBJ2-5, with a possible D match to TRBD2 (6 bases). There are 14 residues in the CDR3. V was pared by 2 bases and J by 2 bases, with 9 bases between. CDR1 SGHVS and CDR2 FQNEAQ come from the germline V gene.

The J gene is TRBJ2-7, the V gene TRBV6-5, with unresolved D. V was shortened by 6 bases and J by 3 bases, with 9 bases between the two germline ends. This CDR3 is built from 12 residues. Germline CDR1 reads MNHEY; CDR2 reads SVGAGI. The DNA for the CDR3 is TGTGCCAGCAGGAAGGACGTCTACGAGCAGTACTTC. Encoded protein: CASRKDVYEQYF.

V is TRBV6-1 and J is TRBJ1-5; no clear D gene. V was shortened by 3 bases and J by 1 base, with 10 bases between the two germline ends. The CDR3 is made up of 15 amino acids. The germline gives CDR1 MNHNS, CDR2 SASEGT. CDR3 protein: CASSDGIYSNQPQHF. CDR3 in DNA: TGTGCCAGCAGTGATGGTATTTACAGCAATCAGCCCCAGCATTTT.

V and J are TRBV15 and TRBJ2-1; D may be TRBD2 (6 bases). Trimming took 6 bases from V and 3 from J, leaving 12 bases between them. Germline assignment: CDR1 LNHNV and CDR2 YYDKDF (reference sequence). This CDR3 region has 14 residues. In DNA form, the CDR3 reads TGTGCCACCAGAGGGCCAGCGGGCTACAATGAGCAGTTCTTC. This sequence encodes CATRGPAGYNEQFF.

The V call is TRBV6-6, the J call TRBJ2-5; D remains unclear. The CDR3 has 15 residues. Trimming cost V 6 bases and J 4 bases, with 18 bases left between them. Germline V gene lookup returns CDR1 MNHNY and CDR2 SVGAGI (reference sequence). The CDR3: CASSGQSGFGETQYF. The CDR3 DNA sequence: TGTGCCAGCAGCGGCCAAAGTGGGTTTGGAGAGACCCAGTACTTC.

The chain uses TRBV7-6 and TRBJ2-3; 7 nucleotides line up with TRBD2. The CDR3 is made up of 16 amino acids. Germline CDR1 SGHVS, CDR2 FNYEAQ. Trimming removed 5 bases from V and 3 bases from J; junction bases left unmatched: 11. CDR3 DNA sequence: TGTGCCAGCAGCCCACTAGCGATGGTCTCGACAGATACGCAGTATTTT. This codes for CASSPLAMVSTDTQYF.

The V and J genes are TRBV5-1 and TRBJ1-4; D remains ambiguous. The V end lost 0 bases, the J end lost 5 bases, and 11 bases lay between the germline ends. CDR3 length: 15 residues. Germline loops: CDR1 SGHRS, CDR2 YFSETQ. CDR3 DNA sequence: TGCGCCAGCAGCTTGGAGGGCAATACGAATGAAAAACTGTTTTTT. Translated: CASSLEGNTNEKLFF.

In DNA form, the CDR3 reads TGTGCCAGCAGCCCGGGACAAAAGACCCAGTACTTC. Amino acids: CASSPGQKTQYF. The V gene is TRBV5-6, the J gene TRBJ2-5; maybe TRBD1 (6 bases). Germline V gives CDR1 SGHDT, CDR2 YYEEEE. This CDR3 region has 12 residues. V was clipped by 4 bases and J by 6 bases, with 10 bases between them.

The CDR3 is CATGLGWETQYF. The CDR3 bases are TGTGCCACCGGGTTGGGGTGGGAGACCCAGTACTTC. The V call is TRBV6-6, the J call TRBJ2-5, with no clear D. CDR1 and CDR2 from the germline V gene are MNHNY and SVGAGI (reference sequence). CDR3 length equals 12 residues. The V and J ends lost 10 bases and 5 bases respectively, with 14 bases between them.

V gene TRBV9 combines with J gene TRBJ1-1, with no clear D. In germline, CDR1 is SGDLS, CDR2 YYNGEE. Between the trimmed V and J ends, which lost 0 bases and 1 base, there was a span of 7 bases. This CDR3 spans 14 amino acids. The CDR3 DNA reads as TGTGCCAGCAGCGTAGGCCCAACGAACACTGAAGCTTTCTTT. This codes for CASSVGPTNTEAFF.

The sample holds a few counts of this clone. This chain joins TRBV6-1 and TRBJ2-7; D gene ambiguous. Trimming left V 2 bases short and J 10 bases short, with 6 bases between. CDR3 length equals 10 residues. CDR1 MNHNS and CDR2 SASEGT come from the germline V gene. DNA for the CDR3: TGTGCCAGCAGTGAAAGGCTTCAGTACTTC. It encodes CASSERLQYF.

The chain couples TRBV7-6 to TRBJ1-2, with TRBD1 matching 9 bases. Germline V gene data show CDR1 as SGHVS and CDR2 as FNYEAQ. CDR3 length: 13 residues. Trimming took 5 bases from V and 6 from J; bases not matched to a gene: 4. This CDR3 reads CASSRDRADGYTF. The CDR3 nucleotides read TGTGCCAGCAGCCGGGACAGGGCCGATGGCTACACCTTC.

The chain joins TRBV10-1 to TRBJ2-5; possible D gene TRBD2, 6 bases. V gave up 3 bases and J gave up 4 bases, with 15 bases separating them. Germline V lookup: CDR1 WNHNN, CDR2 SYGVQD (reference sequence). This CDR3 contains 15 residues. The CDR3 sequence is CASSEAGGRGETQYF. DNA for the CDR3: TGCGCCAGCAGTGAAGCGGGCGGGCGCGGAGAGACCCAGTACTTC.

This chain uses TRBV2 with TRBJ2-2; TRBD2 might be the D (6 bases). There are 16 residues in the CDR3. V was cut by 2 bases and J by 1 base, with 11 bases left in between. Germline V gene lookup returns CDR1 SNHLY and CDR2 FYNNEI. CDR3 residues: CASSERDSWNTGELFF. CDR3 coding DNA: TGTGCCAGCAGTGAAAGGGACTCGTGGAACACCGGGGAGCTGTTTTTT.

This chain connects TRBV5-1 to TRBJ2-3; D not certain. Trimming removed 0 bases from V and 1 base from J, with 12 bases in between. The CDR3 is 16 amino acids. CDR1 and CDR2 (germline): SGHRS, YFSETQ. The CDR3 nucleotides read TGCGCCAGCAGCTTGGCGGGCAAAAGGGGCACAGATACGCAGTATTTT. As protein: CASSLAGKRGTDTQYF.

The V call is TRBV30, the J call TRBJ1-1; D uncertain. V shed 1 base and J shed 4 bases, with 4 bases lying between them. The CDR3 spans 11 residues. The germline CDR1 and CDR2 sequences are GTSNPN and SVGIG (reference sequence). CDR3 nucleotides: TGTGCCTGGAGTGATCGCACTGAAGCTTTCTTT. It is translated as CAWSDRTEAFF.

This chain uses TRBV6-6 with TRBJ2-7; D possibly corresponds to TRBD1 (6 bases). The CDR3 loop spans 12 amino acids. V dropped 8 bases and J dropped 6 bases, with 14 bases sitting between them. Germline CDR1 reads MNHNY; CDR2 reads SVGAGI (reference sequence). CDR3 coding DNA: TGTGCCAGCCACAGGGCATCTGGCGAGCAGTACTTC. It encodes CASHRASGEQYF.

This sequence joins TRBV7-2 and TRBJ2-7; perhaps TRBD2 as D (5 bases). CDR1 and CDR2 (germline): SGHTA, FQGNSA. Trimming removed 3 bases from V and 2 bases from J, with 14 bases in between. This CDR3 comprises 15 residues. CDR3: CASSFPGSATYEQYF. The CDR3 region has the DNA TGTGCCAGCAGCTTCCCGGGGTCCGCTACCTACGAGCAGTACTTC.

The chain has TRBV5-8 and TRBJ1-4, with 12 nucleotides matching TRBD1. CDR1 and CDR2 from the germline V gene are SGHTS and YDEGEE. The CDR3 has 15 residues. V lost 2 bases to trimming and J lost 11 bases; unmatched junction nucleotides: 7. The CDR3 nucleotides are TGTGCCAGCAGCTTAGCCGGGACAGGGGGCGCGAAACTGTTTTTT. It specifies CASSLAGTGGAKLFF.

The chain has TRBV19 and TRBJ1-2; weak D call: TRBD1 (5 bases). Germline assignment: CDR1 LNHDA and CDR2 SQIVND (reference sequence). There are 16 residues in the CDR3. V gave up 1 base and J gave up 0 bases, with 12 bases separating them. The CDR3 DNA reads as TGTGCCAGTAGTATAGTTCAGGGTTCGTCTAACTATGGCTACACCTTC. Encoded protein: CASSIVQGSSNYGYTF.